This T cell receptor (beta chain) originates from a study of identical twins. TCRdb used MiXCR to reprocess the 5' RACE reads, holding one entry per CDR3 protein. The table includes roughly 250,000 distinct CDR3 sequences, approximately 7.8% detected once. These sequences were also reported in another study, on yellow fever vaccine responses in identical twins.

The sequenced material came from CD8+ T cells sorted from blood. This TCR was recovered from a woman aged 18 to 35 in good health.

CDR3 sequence: CASSQDMAGLDEQFF. The CDR3 DNA reads TGTGCCAGCAGCCAAGATATGGCAGGGTTAGATGAGCAGTTCTTC. The chain is built from TRBV14 and TRBJ2-1, with a weak D call TRBD1 (5 bases). Trimming shortened V by 0 bases and J by 8 bases, and 14 bases separated the two germline ends. Germline assignment: CDR1 SGHDN and CDR2 FVKESK. CDR3 length: 15 amino acids. Combining the CDR3 with reference TRBV14 and TRBJ2-1 gives the whole variable domain EAGVTQFPSHSVIEKGQTVTLRCDPISGHDNLYWYRRVMGKEIKFLLHFVKESKQDESGMPNNRFLAERTGGTYSTLKVQPAELEDSGVYFCASSQDMAGLDEQFFGPGTRLTVL.